Shown below are 22 T cell receptor beta chains from a single sample sequenced in a study of blood T cells in healthy people across ages. A J-beta primer mix and a sample-barcoded 5' primer were used in a second PCR of about 7 to 12 cycles. One entry per CDR3 protein, called by TCRdb with MiXCR from the 5' RACE reads. Among roughly 700,000 distinct CDR3 sequences, around 49% were seen once, and the ten largest hold around a third. Source material: blood. These receptors were taken from a woman aged 55 to 70 in good health.

The J gene is TRBJ2-1, the V gene TRBV6-5; no clear D. The CDR3 contains 13 residues. Germline V gene data show CDR1 as MNHEY and CDR2 as SVGAGI. Trimming removed 2 bases at V and 7 bases at J, with 9 bases between. This chain's CDR3 is CASSYPTGNEQFF. CDR3 coding DNA: TGTGCCAGCAGTTACCCGACTGGGAATGAGCAGTTCTTC.

This chain links TRBV10-3 with TRBJ2-1; D gene uncertain. V lost 0 bases and J lost 0, with 15 bases in between. The CDR3 length is 18 residues. Germline loops: CDR1 ENHRY, CDR2 SYGVKD. The CDR3 sequence is CAISESLGSASSYNEQFF. CDR3 DNA sequence: TGTGCCATCAGTGAGTCGTTAGGGTCTGCAAGCTCCTACAATGAGCAGTTCTTC.

This chain joins TRBV6-2 or TRBV6-3 and TRBJ2-7; D is undetermined. Trimming removed 5 bases at V and 2 bases at J, with 7 bases between. The CDR3 loop spans 12 amino acids. Germline lookup yields CDR1 MNHEY and CDR2 SVGEGT. The CDR3 DNA follows: TGTGCCAGCAGTCAAACGGCCTACGAGCAGTACTTC. This gives the protein CASSQTAYEQYF.

The chain recombines TRBV15 with TRBJ2-7, with a possible D match to TRBD2 (5 bases). Germline CDR1 reads LNHNV; CDR2 reads YYDKDF (reference sequence). Trimming left V 0 bases short and J 7 bases short, with 19 bases between. The CDR3 spans 16 residues. CDR3 nucleotides: TGTGCCACCAGCAGAGACCAGACTACCTCCTACAATGAGCAGTACTTC. Its protein product is CATSRDQTTSYNEQYF.

V usage is TRBV6-2 or TRBV6-3 and J usage is TRBJ2-5, with TRBD2 matching over 9 bases. Germline assignment: CDR1 MNHEY and CDR2 SVGEGT. The CDR3 spans 14 residues. V was clipped by 6 bases and J by 11 bases; unmatched bases: 13. CDR3 sequence (DNA): TGTGCCAGCAGAGGACTAGCGCTGTACAATGAGCAGTACTTC. Translating gives CASRGLALYNEQYF.

The rearrangement links TRBV28 to TRBJ2-5, with 12 bases fitting TRBD2. CDR3 length: 16 amino acids. The germline V gene encodes CDR1 MDHEN and CDR2 SYDVKM. V shed 2 bases, J shed 11 bases, and the junction held 12 bases outside the gene matches. CDR3 DNA sequence: TGTGCCAGCAGTTTACCCCAACGGACTAGCGGGAATGAGCAGTACTTC. It specifies CASSLPQRTSGNEQYF.

There are a few counts of this clonotype. The chain joins TRBV4-3 to TRBJ1-1; D is undetermined. This CDR3 has 13 amino acids. Germline V gene lookup returns CDR1 LGHNA and CDR2 YSLEER. V was cut by 1 base and J by 1 base, with 4 bases left in between. The CDR3 nucleotides read TGCGCCAGCAGCCAAGTTGGGAACACTGAAGCTTTCTTT. Its translation: CASSQVGNTEAFF.

To note about this clonotype: Given a much more abundant clone one base away, this may be a read error. V gene TRBV27 combines with J gene TRBJ2-7; 7 positions agree with TRBD1. Trimming took 6 bases from V and 6 from J; bases not matched to a gene: 11. CDR3 length: 14 amino acids. Germline V gene data show CDR1 as MNHEY and CDR2 as SMNVEV (reference sequence). CDR3 sequence reads: CASSPWDRNREQYF. DNA for the CDR3: TGTGCCAGCAGCCCCTGGGACAGAAACCGCGAGCAGTACTTC.

This clonotype has just a few counts. This rearrangement joins TRBV6-6 to TRBJ2-5; D not certain. The CDR3 runs to 15 residues. Deletions cut 0 bases from V and 1 base from J, with 9 bases between. Germline CDR1 and CDR2: MNHNY and SVGAGI (reference sequence). The CDR3 sequence is CASSYSRQAQETQYF. As DNA, the CDR3 is TGTGCCAGCAGTTACTCGAGGCAGGCCCAAGAGACCCAGTACTTC.

This clonotype occurred many times. V usage is TRBV20-1 and J usage is TRBJ1-1, with D hard to call. The germline gives CDR1 DFQATT, CDR2 SNEGSKA (reference sequence). V was shortened by 6 bases and J by 1 base, with 12 bases between the two germline ends. This CDR3 is 13 amino acids long. The CDR3 sequence: CSARRVKNTEAFF. The CDR3 nucleotides read TGCAGTGCCCGAAGGGTCAAGAACACTGAAGCTTTCTTT.

V usage is TRBV11-2 and J usage is TRBJ2-3, with D possibly being TRBD1 (6 bases). CDR3 length: 18 amino acids. V was shortened by 3 bases and J by 4 bases, with 23 bases between the two germline ends. The germline V gene encodes CDR1 SGHAT and CDR2 FQNNGV. The CDR3 sequence is CASSFRMAGPGAPDTQYF. CDR3 sequence (DNA): TGTGCCAGCAGCTTTAGGATGGCGGGCCCAGGGGCACCAGATACGCAGTATTTT.

Turning to this clonotype: The junction departs from the called germline gene at one end, perhaps through a read error. The chain employs TRBV5-6 and TRBJ2-6, with D perhaps given as TRBD1 or TRBD2 (5 bases each). The CDR3 consists of 17 residues. CDR1 is SGHDT, CDR2 YYEEEE, per germline. The CDR3 region is CASSLERGLTGTNVLTF. As DNA, the CDR3 is TGTGCCAGCAGCTTGGAGAGGGGTCTGACTGGGACCAACGTCCTGACTTTC.

Comment on this clonotype: A read error may produce the germline difference seen at one junction end. V is TRBV7-7 and J is TRBJ2-7; the D gene is possibly TRBD2 (6 bases). The V gene's germline CDR1 is SSHAT and CDR2 FNYEAQ (reference sequence). The CDR3 contains 15 residues. For the CDR3, the DNA is TGTGCTAGCAGCTTAGCGGTGGCCCCTGGGAACGAGCAGTACTTC. Its protein product is CASSLAVAPGNEQYF.

V gene TRBV20-1 combines with J gene TRBJ2-1, with D perhaps matching TRBD2 (5 bases). Germline CDR1 is DFQATT and CDR2 is SNEGSKA (reference sequence). The V and J ends lost 6 bases and 6 bases respectively, with 18 bases between them. The length of the CDR3 is 14 residues. The CDR3 sequence: CSALAAESGNEQFF. The CDR3 DNA is TGCAGTGCCCTCGCGGCCGAGAGCGGCAATGAGCAGTTCTTC.

The chain has TRBV28 and TRBJ1-2, with D unclear. Germline CDR1 reads MDHEN; CDR2 reads SYDVKM. Trimming took 3 bases from V and 5 from J, leaving 13 bases between them. The CDR3 sequence is 14 residues long. This CDR3 reads CASSFPGLTYGYTF. In DNA, the CDR3 is TGTGCCAGCAGTTTCCCAGGTCTAACTTATGGCTACACCTTC.

The chain is built from TRBV19 and TRBJ1-6; D is possibly TRBD1 (6 bases). The V and J ends lost 3 bases and 7 bases respectively, with 13 bases between them. From germline, CDR1 is LNHDA and CDR2 SQIVND (reference sequence). The CDR3 extends over 15 amino acids. The CDR3 DNA reads as TGTGCCAGTAGTATCGTCGGGCAGGGGAATTCACCCCTCCACTTT. Protein product: CASSIVGQGNSPLHF.

The CDR3 region is CASSQQQSVETQYF. CDR3 in DNA: TGTGCCAGCAGCCAACAGCAGTCGGTAGAGACCCAGTACTTC. The genes are TRBV3-1 and TRBJ2-5; D gene unclear. This CDR3 comprises 14 residues. With 2 bases removed from V and 4 bases from J, the gap between germline ends came to 11 bases. Germline V gene lookup returns CDR1 LGHDT and CDR2 YNNKEL (reference sequence).

The chain carries TRBV29-1 and TRBJ2-3, with TRBD2 identical over 8 bases. V trimming: 1 base; J trimming: 5 bases; junction bases outside the gene matches: 8. The CDR3 loop spans 15 amino acids. Germline V gives CDR1 SQVTM, CDR2 ANQGSEA. The CDR3 spells CSVEGGLDGLDTQYF. The CDR3 DNA sequence: TGCAGCGTTGAAGGGGGACTAGATGGGCTAGATACGCAGTATTTT.

Regarding this clonotype: This may be a read error: a much more frequent sequence differs by one nucleotide. The rearrangement joins TRBV5-1 to TRBJ2-3; D gene uncertain. This CDR3 is 13 amino acids long. CDR1 is SGHRS, CDR2 YFSETQ, per germline. V was pared by 3 bases and J by 5 bases, with 10 bases between. The CDR3 sequence is CASSWMSEDTQYF. For the CDR3, the DNA is TGCGCCAGCAGCTGGATGTCCGAAGATACGCAGTATTTT.

The V call is TRBV12-3 or TRBV12-4, the J call TRBJ2-1, with 11 bases fitting TRBD2. The length of the CDR3 is 15 residues. The V segment lost 6 bases and the J segment 6 bases; nucleotides outside the gene matches: 7. CDR3 nucleotide sequence: TGTGCCAGCAGAACGGGACTAGCGGATTTCAATGAGCAGTTCTTC. Encoded protein: CASRTGLADFNEQFF.

This clonotype was observed a handful of times. The genes are TRBV20-1 and TRBJ2-3, with TRBD2 matching over 10 bases. CDR3 size: 14 residues. Germline CDR1 DFQATT, CDR2 SNEGSKA (reference sequence). The CDR3 sequence: CSPKLAGMTDTQYF. DNA for the CDR3: TGCAGCCCGAAACTAGCGGGAATGACAGATACGCAGTATTTT.

Written as DNA, the CDR3 is TGTGCCAGCAGCCAAGAGCAGGGGCGGGACGAGCAGTACTTC. It is translated as CASSQEQGRDEQYF. V usage is TRBV3-1 and J usage is TRBJ2-7, with D possibly TRBD1 on 6 matching bases. From germline, CDR1 is LGHDT and CDR2 YNNKEL (reference sequence). V was cut by 0 bases and J by 5 bases, with 11 bases left in between. The CDR3 sequence is 14 residues long.